The rows below give T cell receptor beta chains drawn from one sample of a study of control samples from healthy donors and cancer patients. Using immunoSEQ multiplex PCR, the repertoire was profiled, and TCRdb retains in-frame clones only, with some absent. Altogether 150,000 to 200,000 clones are present, about 86% being singletons, with the ten largest covering approximately 4.9%. The sequenced sample consisted of blood. The receptors shown here come from a woman between 25 and 40 years old in good health. Both conserved end residues are part of each CDR3. Fields, in order: clone size, D gene, J gene, V gene, CDR3 protein, CDR3 DNA. The D gene is left open where the match is weak. Rows give clone size only sometimes, using once, few, many, or a class for an expanded clone.

>NA|TRBD2|TRBJ2-2|TRBV30
CAWTSRRGSTGELFF
TGTGCCTGGACCAGTAGGCGGGGGAGCACCGGGGAGCTGTTTTTT
>few|TRBD2|TRBJ2-2|TRBV24-1
CATSLAGGTGELFF
TGTGCCACCAGTCTAGCGGGAGGCACCGGGGAGCTGTTTTTT
>NA|NA|TRBJ1-5|TRBV30
CAWSIRIDQPQHF
TGTGCCTGGAGTATCCGCATTGATCAGCCCCAGCATTTT
>NA|TRBD1|TRBJ1-2|TRBV9
CASRDRGTYGYTF
TGTGCCAGCAGGGACAGGGGTACCTATGGCTACACCTTC
>NA|NA|TRBJ1-1|TRBV12-3/TRBV12-4
CASSLMNTEAFF
TGTGCCAGCAGTCTGATGAACACTGAAGCTTTCTTT
>NA|TRBD2|TRBJ2-3|TRBV11-3
CASSLGTSGISDTQYF
TGTGCCAGCAGCTTAGGGACTAGCGGGATTTCCGATACGCAGTATTTT
>NA|NA|TRBJ1-3|TRBV3-1/TRBV3-2
CASSTLPFSGEGSGNTIYF
TGTGCCAGCAGCACGCTACCGTTCTCGGGGGAAGGGTCTGGAAACACCATATATTTT
>NA|NA|TRBJ2-2|TRBV19
CASRGTPTGELFF
TGTGCCAGTAGAGGGACCCCGACCGGGGAGCTGTTTTTT
>NA|TRBD2|TRBJ2-3|TRBV5-5
CASSLGLAGGDTQYF
TGTGCCAGCAGCTTGGGGCTAGCGGGAGGGGATACGCAGTATTTT
>once|NA|TRBJ1-5|TRBV18
CASSPPGDQPQHF
TGTGCCAGCTCACCACCGGGGGATCAGCCCCAGCATTTT
>NA|NA|TRBJ2-1|TRBV19
CASSDRIHNEQFF
TGTGCCAGTAGCGACAGGATCCACAATGAGCAGTTCTTC
>NA|TRBD2|TRBJ2-1|TRBV4-2
CASSRYQTSGGNNEQFF
TGTGCCAGCAGCCGATATCAGACTAGCGGGGGAAACAATGAGCAGTTCTTC
>NA|TRBD1|TRBJ1-1|TRBV5-1
CASSLVPTGQGGENTEAFF
TGCGCCAGCAGCTTGGTCCCGACAGGACAGGGAGGGGAGAACACTGAAGCTTTCTTT
>once|TRBD1|TRBJ2-7|TRBV29-1
CSVPGQGAYEQYF
TGCAGCGTTCCGGGACAGGGGGCGTACGAGCAGTACTTC
>NA|NA|TRBJ1-5|TRBV20-1
CSASTNDPWRGGPQHF
TGCAGTGCTAGTACCAATGATCCGTGGCGAGGGGGGCCCCAGCATTTT
>few|NA|TRBJ2-2|TRBV3-1/TRBV3-2
CASSQGRVNTGELFF
TGTGCCAGCAGCCAGGGACGGGTCAACACCGGGGAGCTGTTTTTT
>NA|TRBD2|TRBJ2-3|TRBV27
CASSWGLVTDTQYF
TGTGCCAGCTCCTGGGGACTAGTCACAGATACGCAGTATTTT
>few|NA|TRBJ2-1|TRBV9
CASSVGRADYNEQFF
TGTGCCAGCAGCGTAGGGCGGGCGGACTACAATGAGCAGTTCTTC
>NA|NA|TRBJ2-3|TRBV12-3/TRBV12-4
CASSPSTDTQYF
TGTGCCAGCAGTCCAAGCACAGATACGCAGTATTTT
>NA|NA|TRBJ2-3|TRBV3-1/TRBV3-2
CASSQARGRTDTQYF
TGTGCCAGCAGCCAAGCTCGCGGCCGAACGGATACGCAGTATTTT
>NA|NA|TRBJ1-5|TRBV9
CASSVESNQPQHF
TGTGCCAGCAGCGTAGAAAGTAATCAGCCCCAGCATTTT
>NA|NA|TRBJ2-1|TRBV11-1
CASSFGANEQFF
TGTGCCAGCAGCTTTGGGGCCAATGAGCAGTTCTTC
>NA|TRBD1|TRBJ1-5|TRBV27
CASSRRTGGGSNQPQHF
TGTGCCAGCAGCCGACGGACAGGGGGTGGGAGCAATCAGCCCCAGCATTTT
>once|NA|TRBJ1-2|TRBV28
CASSSPPHYGYTF
TGTGCCAGCAGTTCGCCGCCTCACTATGGCTACACCTTC
>NA|TRBD1|TRBJ1-1|TRBV2
CAATLQGTTEAFF
TGTGCCGCGACGTTACAGGGGACCACTGAAGCTTTCTTT
>NA|TRBD1|TRBJ1-2|TRBV28
CASSLTGARGYTF
TGTGCCAGCAGTCTAACAGGGGCACGGGGCTACACCTTC
>NA|NA|TRBJ1-5|TRBV2
CASNPFKGGLNQPQHF
TGTGCCAGCAACCCCTTCAAGGGGGGGTTAAATCAGCCCCAGCATTTT
>NA|TRBD1|TRBJ1-4|TRBV2
CASSEARGRAEKLFF
TGTGCCAGCAGTGAAGCAAGGGGGCGGGCTGAAAAACTGTTTTTT
>NA|TRBD2|TRBJ2-7|TRBV7-2
CASSLAGGTHTYEQYF
TGTGCCAGCAGCTTAGCCGGGGGGACCCACACCTACGAGCAGTACTTC
>NA|NA|TRBJ1-1|TRBV28
CASNPGLPTRGTEAFF
TGTGCCAGCAATCCGGGGCTACCAACCCGGGGCACTGAAGCTTTCTTT
>once|NA|TRBJ1-4|TRBV24-1
CATSPGTHSSEKLFF
TGTGCCACCAGTCCTGGGACGCATTCTAGTGAAAAACTGTTTTTT
>NA|NA|TRBJ2-7|TRBV19
CASSIGSGGFYEQYF
TGTGCCAGTAGTATAGGGTCCGGTGGTTTCTACGAGCAGTACTTC
>NA|NA|TRBJ2-1|TRBV15
CATSREGRGTYNEQFF
TGTGCCACCAGCAGAGAGGGACGAGGAACCTACAATGAGCAGTTCTTC
>NA|NA|TRBJ1-6|TRBV5-4
CASSLGTENSPLHF
TGTGCCAGCAGCTTGGGGACAGAGAATTCACCCCTCCACTTT
>NA|NA|TRBJ1-3|TRBV5-5
CASSLSGEGNTIYF
TGTGCCAGCAGCTTGTCAGGGGAGGGAAACACCATATATTTT
>NA|NA|TRBJ1-2|TRBV30
CAWAPTHYGYTF
TGTGCCTGGGCACCCACCCACTATGGCTACACCTTC
>once|NA|TRBJ1-3|TRBV9
CASSHPVSGNTIYF
TGTGCCAGCAGTCACCCCGTCTCTGGAAACACCATATATTTT
>NA|TRBD2|TRBJ2-3|TRBV10-1
CASSEFLLAGGRTDTQYF
TGCGCCAGCAGTGAGTTTCTACTAGCGGGGGGGCGGACAGATACGCAGTATTTT
>NA|TRBD1|TRBJ1-2|TRBV3-1/TRBV3-2
CASSDRGSGYTF
TGTGCCAGCTCGGACAGGGGAAGTGGCTACACCTTC
>NA|TRBD2|TRBJ2-3|TRBV5-5
CASRQGTSGFTDTQYF
TGTGCCAGCAGACAGGGGACTAGCGGCTTCACAGATACGCAGTATTTT
>few|TRBD1|TRBJ1-3|TRBV10-1
CASSATYRDSSGNTIYF
TGCGCCAGCAGTGCCACTTACCGGGACAGCTCTGGAAACACCATATATTTT
>once|NA|TRBJ2-7|TRBV21-1
CASSKEAAHSYEQYF
TGTGCCAGCAGCAAAGAGGCAGCTCACTCCTACGAGCAGTACTTC
>NA|TRBD2|TRBJ2-3|TRBV24-1
CATSDFLAGDLDTQYF
TGTGCCACCAGTGATTTCCTAGCGGGAGATCTGGATACGCAGTATTTT
>NA|NA|TRBJ2-2|TRBV13
CASSLVPTTGQGGTGELFF
TGTGCCAGCAGCTTAGTCCCTACCACCGGACAGGGAGGGACCGGGGAGCTGTTTTTT
>NA|TRBD1|TRBJ1-2|TRBV5-1
CASSLGTGRGYGYTF
TGCGCCAGCAGCTTGGGGACAGGGCGCGGCTATGGCTACACCTTC
>NA|TRBD1|TRBJ2-3|TRBV5-8
CASSLGQGGTDTQYF
TGTGCCAGCAGCTTGGGACAGGGCGGCACAGATACGCAGTATTTT
>NA|NA|TRBJ2-7|TRBV24-1
CATSDFKGYEQYF
TGTGCCACCAGTGATTTTAAGGGCTACGAGCAGTACTTC
>NA|NA|TRBJ2-6|TRBV2
CASSPRGRGAGANVLTF
TGTGCCAGCAGCCCACGGGGGCGGGGAGCTGGGGCCAACGTCCTGACTTTC
>NA|NA|TRBJ2-7|TRBV27
CASKEGVLEQYF
TGTGCCAGCAAAGAGGGAGTCCTCGAGCAGTACTTC
>NA|NA|TRBJ2-1|TRBV5-4
CASSLNSGRRGPSPYNEQFF
TGTGCCAGCAGCTTAAATTCTGGCCGGCGGGGGCCCTCTCCCTACAATGAGCAGTTCTTC
>NA|TRBD2|TRBJ2-7|TRBV5-5
CASSRSGSYEQYF
TGTGCCAGCAGCCGTAGCGGGTCCTACGAGCAGTACTTC
>NA|NA|TRBJ1-2|TRBV29-1
CSVRTPDYGYTF
TGCAGCGTCCGTACACCCGACTATGGCTACACCTTC
>NA|NA|TRBJ2-7|TRBV28
CASSSPGQSYEQYF
TGTGCCAGCAGTTCACCCGGACAGTCCTACGAGCAGTACTTC
>NA|NA|TRBJ1-5|TRBV30
CAWSVQGDQPQHF
TGTGCCTGGAGTGTTCAGGGCGATCAGCCCCAGCATTTT
>few|TRBD1|TRBJ1-3|TRBV28
CASRLPPGQGGNTIYF
TGTGCCAGCAGACTCCCCCCGGGACAGGGAGGAAACACCATATATTTT
>NA|TRBD1|TRBJ1-1|TRBV7-2
CASSSGPGGTEAFF
TGTGCCAGCAGCTCGGGGCCAGGGGGGACTGAAGCTTTCTTT
>once|NA|TRBJ2-1|TRBV7-9
CASSLLAHEQFF
TGTGCCAGCAGCTTACTAGCCCATGAGCAGTTCTTC
>NA|NA|TRBJ2-4|TRBV28
CASSLGVAKNIQYF
TGTGCCAGCAGTTTAGGGGTAGCCAAAAACATTCAGTACTTC
>NA|TRBD2|TRBJ2-5|TRBV7-7
CASSLSGGAQETQYF
TGTGCTAGCAGCCTTAGCGGGGGGGCACAAGAGACCCAGTACTTC
>NA|TRBD1|TRBJ1-2|TRBV29-1
CSVPQQGGYTF
TGCAGCGTTCCCCAACAGGGGGGCTACACCTTC